The clone carrying this TCR beta chain was observed many times. This CDR3 region has 12 residues. Between the trimmed V and J ends, which lost 1 base and 6 bases, there was a span of 6 bases. Germline V gene sequence: CDR1 MNHNY, CDR2 SVGAGI (reference sequence). Using its own MiXCR run on the RT-PCR reads, TCRdb lists one record per CDR3 protein. The sample gives 550,000 to 750,000 distinct CDR3 sequences, 12% to 15% of which show up once; 3.6% is in the top ten. Sequences were obtained from memory CD4+ T cells from blood. The TCR was taken from a female donor in good health, serving as a healthy control. The rearrangement uses TRBV6-6 and TRBJ1-2; D not certain. As DNA, the CDR3 is TGTGCCAGCAGTTACTTCGGCGATGGCTACACCTTC. This encodes CASSYFGDGYTF.